The source of this TCR beta chain is a study of cytomegalovirus exposure and HLA in healthy donors. Germline CDR1 reads GTSNPN; CDR2 reads SVGIG (reference sequence). CDR3 length: 17 residues. With 7 bases removed from V and 2 bases from J, the gap between germline ends came to 26 bases. Study-wide results and caveats: Association of fewer than 20,000 TCR beta sequences with HLA alleles was found at 0.05 false discovery rate in a later analysis.

Concerning this clone: What it recognizes is unknown.

Primers: 60 Vbeta forward and 13 Jbeta reverse. Profiled with immunoSEQ multiplex PCR; TCRdb holds only in-frame clones, not every one. The sample lists approximately 30,000 clones; 44% were seen once. Sequencing was performed on PBMCs. The TCR originated in a woman aged 45-59 years in good health and CMV-seronegative. The J gene is TRBJ1-2, the V gene TRBV30, with D perhaps TRBD1 (5 bases). The CDR3 DNA reads TGTGCCTTGACGCCTGGGTCCGACAGATGGACGAACTATGGCTACACCTTC. It is translated as CALTPGSDRWTNYGYTF.